This T cell receptor beta chain was found in a study of cytomegalovirus exposure and HLA in healthy donors. This CDR3 comprises 13 residues. The junction had 7 bases not matched to a gene; V was cut back by 2 bases and J by 10 bases. Germline CDR1 is SGHDT and CDR2 is YYEEEE. 60 Vbeta and 13 Jbeta primers were used in PCR. Sequenced by immunoSEQ multiplex PCR; TCRdb stores in-frame clones only, minus some. In total, the table holds tens of thousands of clones. Sequenced material: PBMCs. The V and J genes are TRBV5-6 and TRBJ1-1; TRBD1 matches 8 bases. This TCR derives from a human donor in good health. The CDR3 DNA sequence: TGTGCCAGCAGCTTTACGTACAGGGGGATAGCTTTCTTT. It translates to CASSFTYRGIAFF.